This T cell receptor beta chain was recorded in a study of T cell responses to AZD1222 COVID-19 vaccine. This table comes from immunoSEQ multiplex PCR, and its TCRdb copy is limited to in-frame clones, with some not included. The table records about 120,000 clones, about 86% of them present only once. The study, taken as a whole, reports: Recipients of AZD1222 seropositive at baseline numbered only 6 or 7. Donors, mostly white British, included more females; clonal diversity was possibly underestimated. Along spike, vaccine-associated CD4 TCRs were found throughout, with dominance at 160-218 and 743-854. Repertoire samples came only from after the peak T cell response.

Comment on this clone: What it binds is unknown.

This CDR3 has 14 amino acids. CDR1 and CDR2 (germline): MNHEY, SMNVEV (reference sequence). V was cut by 0 bases and J by 4 bases, with 9 bases left in between. The sample consisted of peripheral blood, taken on day 0 of AZD1222 vaccination. The TCR comes from an adult in good health. The chain uses TRBV27 and TRBJ1-1; D not certain. The DNA for the CDR3 is TGTGCCAGCAGTTTATCCGGAAGACTCACTGAAGCTTTCTTT. This gives the protein CASSLSGRLTEAFF.